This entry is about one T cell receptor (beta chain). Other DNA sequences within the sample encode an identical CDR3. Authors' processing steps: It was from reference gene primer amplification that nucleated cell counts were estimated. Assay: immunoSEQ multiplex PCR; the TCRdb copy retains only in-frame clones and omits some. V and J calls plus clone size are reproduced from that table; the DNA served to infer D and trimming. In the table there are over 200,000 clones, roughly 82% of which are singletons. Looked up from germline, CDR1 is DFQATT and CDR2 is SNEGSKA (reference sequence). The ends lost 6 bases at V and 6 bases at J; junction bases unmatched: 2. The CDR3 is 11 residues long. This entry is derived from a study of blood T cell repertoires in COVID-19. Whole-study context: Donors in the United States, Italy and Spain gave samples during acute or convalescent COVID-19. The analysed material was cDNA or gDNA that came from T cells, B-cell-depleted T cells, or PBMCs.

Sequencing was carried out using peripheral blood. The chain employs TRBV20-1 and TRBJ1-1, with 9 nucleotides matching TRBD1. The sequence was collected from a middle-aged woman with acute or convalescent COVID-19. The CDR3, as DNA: TGCAGTGCGAGGGACAGGGCTGAAGCTTTCTTT. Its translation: CSARDRAEAFF.